The clone carrying this TCR beta chain was counted a single time. Libraries were prepared by immunoSEQ multiplex PCR; TCRdb keeps only in-frame clonotypes and omits some of them. Of roughly 50,000 clones detected, approximately 83% appear once; the ten largest clones hold roughly 6.4%. These data come from a study of T cell responses to AZD1222 COVID-19 vaccine. Germline assignment: CDR1 SGHNT and CDR2 YENEEA. The CDR3 totals 13 residues. Trimming removed 5 bases at V and 5 bases at J, with 10 bases between. The TCR originated in an adult who received the AZD1222 COVID-19 vaccine. The chain couples TRBV11-3 to TRBJ2-1; D gene ambiguous. Material: peripheral blood, obtained 28 days after the second AZD1222 dose. In nucleotides, the CDR3 is TGTGCCAGCAGCGTTCATCCCCACAATGAGCAGTTCTTC. Encoded protein: CASSVHPHNEQFF.